The sequence of this T cell receptor beta chain was determined in a study of beta chain features in type 1 diabetes. Of the isolated RNA, all was reverse transcribed, and so the sequenced material was expressed TCRB transcripts. Using immunoSEQ multiplex PCR, the repertoire was profiled, and TCRdb retains in-frame clones only, with some absent. The sample holds just over 150,000 clones, around 10% seen once. This clone was observed a few times. V was clipped by 6 bases and J by 8 bases; unmatched bases: 6. The V gene's germline CDR1 is SQVTM and CDR2 ANQGSEA. The CDR3 has 12 amino acids. The single heparinised draw taken from each donor contained approximately 100 mL of blood on average.

The source of this sequence is a young man in good health. The source material was central memory CD4+ T cells from blood. The rearrangement links TRBV29-1 to TRBJ1-2; 10 bases are a match to TRBD1. The CDR3 coding sequence is TGCAGCGTCGCGGACAGGGGGAGAGGCTACACCTTC. Encoded protein: CSVADRGRGYTF.